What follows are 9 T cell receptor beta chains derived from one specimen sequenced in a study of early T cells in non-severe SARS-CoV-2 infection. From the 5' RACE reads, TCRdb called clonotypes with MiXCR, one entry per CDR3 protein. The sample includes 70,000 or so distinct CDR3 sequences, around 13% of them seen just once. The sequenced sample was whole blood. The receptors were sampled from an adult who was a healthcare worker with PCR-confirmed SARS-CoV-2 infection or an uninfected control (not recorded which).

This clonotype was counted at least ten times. For the CDR3, the DNA is TGTGCCATCAGTGAGTCTTTCGGGAGATCTGGGGCCAACGTCCTGACTTTC. Protein: CAISESFGRSGANVLTF. The J gene is TRBJ2-6, the V gene TRBV10-3; D is perhaps TRBD2 (6 bases). V lost 0 bases and J 1 base, leaving 10 bases between the germline ends. Looked up from germline, CDR1 is ENHRY and CDR2 is SYGVKD. The CDR3 totals 17 residues.

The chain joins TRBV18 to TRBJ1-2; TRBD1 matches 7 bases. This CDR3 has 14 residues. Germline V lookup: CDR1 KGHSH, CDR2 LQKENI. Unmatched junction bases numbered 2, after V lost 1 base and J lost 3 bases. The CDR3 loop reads CASSPQGAYYGYTF. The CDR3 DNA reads TGTGCCAGCTCACCACAGGGGGCCTACTATGGCTACACCTTC.

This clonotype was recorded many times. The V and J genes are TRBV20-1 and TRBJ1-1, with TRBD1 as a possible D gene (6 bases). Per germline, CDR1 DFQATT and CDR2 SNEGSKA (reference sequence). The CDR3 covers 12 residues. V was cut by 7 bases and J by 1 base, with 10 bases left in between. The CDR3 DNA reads TGCAGTGGGGTACAGGGGAACACTGAAGCTTTCTTT. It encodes CSGVQGNTEAFF.

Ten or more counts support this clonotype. Here the CDR3 reads CSVEETRGYNEQFF. CDR3 in DNA: TGCAGCGTTGAAGAAACCAGGGGGTACAATGAGCAGTTCTTC. The chain links TRBV29-1 to TRBJ2-1; 7 bases are shared with TRBD1. Trimming took 0 bases from V and 4 from J; bases not matched to a gene: 3. Per germline, CDR1 SQVTM and CDR2 ANQGSEA. The CDR3 has 14 amino acids.

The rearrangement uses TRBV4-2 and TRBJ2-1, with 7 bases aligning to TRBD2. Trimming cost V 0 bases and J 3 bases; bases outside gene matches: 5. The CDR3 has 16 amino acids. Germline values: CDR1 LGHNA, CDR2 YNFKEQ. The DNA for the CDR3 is TGTGCCAGCAGCCAAGAGAGCGGGACTCGCTACAATGAGCAGTTCTTC. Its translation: CASSQESGTRYNEQFF.

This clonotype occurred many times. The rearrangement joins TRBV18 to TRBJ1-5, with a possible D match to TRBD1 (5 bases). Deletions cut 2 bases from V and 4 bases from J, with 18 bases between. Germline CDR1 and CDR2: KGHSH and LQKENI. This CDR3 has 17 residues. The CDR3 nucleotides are TGTGCCAGCTCACCAAGCAGTCAGAGGGGCTCTAATCAGCCCCAGCATTTT. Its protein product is CASSPSSQRGSNQPQHF.

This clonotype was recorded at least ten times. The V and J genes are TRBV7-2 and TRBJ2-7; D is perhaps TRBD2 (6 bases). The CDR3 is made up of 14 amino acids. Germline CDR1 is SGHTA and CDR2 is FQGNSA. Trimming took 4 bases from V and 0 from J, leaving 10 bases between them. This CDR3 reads CASSWDSGSYEQYF. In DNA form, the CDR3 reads TGTGCCAGCAGCTGGGACTCCGGCTCCTACGAGCAGTACTTC.

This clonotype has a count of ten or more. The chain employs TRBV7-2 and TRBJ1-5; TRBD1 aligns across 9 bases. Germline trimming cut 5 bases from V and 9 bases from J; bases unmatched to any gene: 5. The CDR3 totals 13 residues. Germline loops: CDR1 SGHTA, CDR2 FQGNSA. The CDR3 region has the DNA TGTGCCAGCAGCCCACAGACAGGGGGGCCCCAGCATTTT. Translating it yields CASSPQTGGPQHF. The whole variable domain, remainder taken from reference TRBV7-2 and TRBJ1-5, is GAGVSQSPSNKVTEKGKDVELRCDPISGHTALYWYRQSLGQGLEFLIYFQGNSAPDKSGLPSDRFSAERTGGSVSTLTIQRTQQEDSAVYLCASSPQTGGPQHFGDGTRLSIL.

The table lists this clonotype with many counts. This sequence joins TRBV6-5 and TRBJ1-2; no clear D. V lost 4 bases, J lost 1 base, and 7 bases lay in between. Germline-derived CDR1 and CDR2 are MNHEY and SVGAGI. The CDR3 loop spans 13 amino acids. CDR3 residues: CASSSGLNYGYTF. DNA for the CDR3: TGTGCCAGCAGTTCGGGTCTTAACTATGGCTACACCTTC.